Listed here are 25 T cell receptor beta chains from one sample, sequenced in a study of T cells after yellow fever vaccination. TCRdb ran MiXCR on the 5' RACE reads and lists one entry per CDR3 protein. The sample consists of about 350,000 distinct CDR3 sequences, around 8.1% of them appearing once. The source was PBMCs, collected 45 days after the first yellow fever vaccination. The source of these receptors is a man between 18 and 35 years old who received the YFV17D yellow fever vaccine.

This clonotype has ten or more counts. The rearrangement uses TRBV3-1 and TRBJ1-2, with no clear D. The germline V and J ends were trimmed by 1 base and 7 bases, with 19 bases remaining between them. This CDR3 contains 16 residues. Germline CDR1 and CDR2: LGHDT and YNNKEL (reference sequence). DNA of the CDR3: TGTGCCAGCAGCCAAGGTTCGGCCGGAGACTCTTCTGGCTACACCTTC. The encoded protein is CASSQGSAGDSSGYTF. The full variable domain, rest sourced from reference TRBV3-1 and TRBJ1-2, is DTAVSQTPKYLVTQMGNDKSIKCEQNLGHDTMYWYKQDSKKFLKIMFSYNNKELIINETVPNRFSPKSPDKAHLNLHINSLELGDSAVYFCASSQGSAGDSSGYTFGSGTRLTVV.

This chain joins TRBV20-1 and TRBJ2-7, with 8 bases identical to TRBD2. The CDR3 contains 15 residues. Germline V gene data show CDR1 as DFQATT and CDR2 as SNEGSKA (reference sequence). J lost 0 bases, V lost 6 bases, and 10 bases had no gene match. CDR3 in amino acids: CSATRGGPSSYEQYV. The CDR3 DNA sequence: TGCAGTGCCACCCGGGGGGGGCCGAGCTCCTACGAGCAGTACGTC.

The chain employs TRBV7-3 and TRBJ1-1, with no clear D. V was cut by 8 bases and J by 1 base, with 11 bases left in between. There are 13 residues in the CDR3. Germline-derived CDR1 and CDR2 are SGHTA and FQGTGA. The CDR3 DNA reads as TGTGCCAGCGCGGAAACTGGGAACACTGAAGCTTTCTTT. Encoded protein: CASAETGNTEAFF.

The V and J genes are TRBV10-1 and TRBJ2-7; 9 nucleotides agree with TRBD1. Trimming removed 8 bases from V and 2 bases from J; junction bases left unmatched: 4. CDR3 length: 13 residues. The germline V gene encodes CDR1 WNHNN and CDR2 SYGVQD (reference sequence). The CDR3 is CASGDRGAYEQYV. The CDR3 DNA sequence: TGCGCCAGCGGCGACAGGGGGGCCTACGAGCAGTACGTC.

This clonotype was found many times. The rearrangement uses TRBV6-2 or TRBV6-3 and TRBJ2-7; tentative D call: TRBD2 (6 bases). This CDR3 has 13 residues. The germline V gene encodes CDR1 MNHEY and CDR2 SVGEGT. V was cut by 6 bases and J by 1 base, with 10 bases left in between. The CDR3 spells CASSPGGSYEQYV. The CDR3, as DNA: TGTGCCAGCAGCCCCGGGGGATCCTACGAGCAGTACGTC.

The V call is TRBV6-6, the J call TRBJ1-4, with a possible D match to TRBD1 (5 bases). Per the germline V gene, CDR1 is MNHNY and CDR2 is SVGAGI (reference sequence). V lost 10 bases to trimming and J lost 11 bases, with 11 bases between them. The CDR3 is 10 residues long. CDR3: CAIGTAKLFF. DNA for the CDR3: TGTGCCATCGGGACGGCCAAACTGTTTTTT.

This clonotype came up many times. DNA for the CDR3: TGTGCCAGCAGCTTAGGTGATTCAGGGGCCCAAGAGACCCAGTACTTC. Amino acid sequence: CASSLGDSGAQETQYF. The chain uses TRBV7-2 and TRBJ2-5; D might be TRBD1 (6 bases). The germline V and J ends were trimmed by 1 base and 1 base, with 13 bases remaining between them. The CDR3 totals 16 residues. Germline CDR1 reads SGHTA; CDR2 reads FQGNSA.

This clonotype was seen only a few times. The chain joins TRBV4-3 to TRBJ1-3; D call uncertain. The CDR3 sequence is 13 residues long. Trimming removed 0 bases at V and 7 bases at J, with 7 bases between. The germline CDR1 and CDR2 sequences are LGHNA and YSLEER. The CDR3, as DNA: TGCGCCAGCAGCCAAGACGTTCAGAACACCATATATTTT. This encodes CASSQDVQNTIYF.

This clonotype was seen ten or more times. V usage is TRBV18 and J usage is TRBJ2-5; D is ambiguous. The CDR3 has 13 amino acids. V dropped 4 bases and J dropped 5 bases, with 11 bases sitting between them. Germline CDR1 reads KGHSH; CDR2 reads LQKENI. CDR3 bases: TGTGCCAGCTCACGCGGCAGCAGGGAGACCCAGTACTTC. Amino acid sequence: CASSRGSRETQYF.

A few counts support this clonotype. V and J are TRBV5-6 and TRBJ2-1; D gene uncertain. V lost 7 bases and J 9 bases, leaving 20 bases between the germline ends. The CDR3 is 14 residues long. CDR1 and CDR2 (germline): SGHDT, YYEEEE. DNA of the CDR3: TGTGCCAGCTCCTACCAGTTTATGGCACTTGAGCAGTTCTTC. Its translation: CASSYQFMALEQFF. The whole variable domain, filled in from reference TRBV5-6 and TRBJ2-1, reads DAGVTQSPTHLIKTRGQQVTLRCSPKSGHDTVSWYQQALGQGPQFIFQYYEEEERQRGNFPDRFSGHQFPNYSSELNVNALLLGDSALYLCASSYQFMALEQFFGPGTRLTVL.

The chain uses TRBV2 and TRBJ1-2; 7 nucleotides match TRBD1. With V trimmed by 7 bases and J by 1 base, 3 bases remained unmatched. The CDR3 covers 13 residues. Germline lookup yields CDR1 SNHLY and CDR2 FYNNEI. CDR3 sequence: CASMRGLNYGYTF. The DNA of the CDR3 is TGTGCCAGCATGAGGGGGCTTAACTATGGCTACACCTTC.

This clonotype was seen more than once but under ten times. The V call is TRBV7-9, the J call TRBJ1-3, with TRBD1 identical over 11 bases. After removal of 6 bases from V and 3 bases from J, the junction contained 4 bases not matched to a gene. The CDR3 sequence is 15 residues long. Germline V gene lookup returns CDR1 SEHNR and CDR2 FQNEAQ (reference sequence). CDR3 amino acids: CASSLDRGLGNTIYF. The CDR3 DNA sequence: TGTGCCAGCAGTTTGGACAGGGGGCTTGGAAACACCATATATTTT.

This clonotype turned up a few times. This rearrangement joins TRBV30 to TRBJ1-2, with D possibly TRBD1 on 6 matching bases. Trimming cost V 2 bases and J 4 bases, with 20 bases left between them. The germline gives CDR1 GTSNPN, CDR2 SVGIG (reference sequence). The CDR3 contains 16 residues. This CDR3 is CAWSRAGGAAIYGYTF. CDR3 in DNA: TGTGCCTGGAGTAGGGCGGGGGGGGCAGCCATCTATGGCTACACCTTC.

The table lists this clonotype with many counts. This sequence joins TRBV5-5 and TRBJ2-3; TRBD2 aligns across 7 bases. Germline CDR1 SGHKS, CDR2 YYEKEE (reference sequence). J lost 4 bases, V lost 0 bases, and 2 bases had no gene match. The CDR3 extends over 14 amino acids. The CDR3, as DNA: TGTGCCAGCAGCTTGGGGGCGGGGGCAGATACGCAGTATTTT. The encoded protein is CASSLGAGADTQYF.

This clonotype showed up just a few times. The chain uses TRBV9 and TRBJ2-2; D is possibly TRBD1 or TRBD2 (5 bases each). V gave up 3 bases and J gave up 7 bases, with 10 bases separating them. CDR3 length equals 13 residues. CDR1 is SGDLS, CDR2 YYNGEE, per germline. The CDR3 loop reads CASSGDPSGELFF. In DNA, the CDR3 is TGTGCCAGCAGCGGGGACCCTAGCGGGGAGCTGTTTTTT. Full variable domain (remainder filled in from reference TRBV9 and TRBJ2-2): DSGVTQTPKHLITATGQRVTLRCSPRSGDLSVYWYQQSLDQGLQFLIQYYNGEERAKGNILERFSAQQFPDLHSELNLSSLELGDSALYFCASSGDPSGELFFGEGSRLTVL.

The chain joins TRBV30 to TRBJ2-5; maybe TRBD2 (6 bases). The length of the CDR3 is 12 residues. V lost 8 bases and J 5 bases, leaving 15 bases between the germline ends. Looked up from germline, CDR1 is GTSNPN and CDR2 is SVGIG (reference sequence). The CDR3 is CAAHGAGETQYF. In DNA form, the CDR3 reads TGTGCCGCTCACGGGGCGGGGGAGACCCAGTACTTC.

The gene calls are TRBV5-6 and TRBJ2-3; 10 positions agree with TRBD1. The CDR3 totals 16 residues. CDR1 and CDR2 from the germline V gene are SGHDT and YYEEEE. After removal of 3 bases from V and 2 bases from J, the junction contained 6 bases not matched to a gene. As DNA, the CDR3 is TGTGCCAGCAGCTGGGGACAGGGGTTAGTCACAGATACGCAGTATTTT. Its protein product is CASSWGQGLVTDTQYF.

The genes are TRBV7-9 and TRBJ1-5; D not certain. CDR3 length equals 12 residues. Trimming cost V 2 bases and J 10 bases, with 9 bases left between them. Germline V gene lookup returns CDR1 SEHNR and CDR2 FQNEAQ (reference sequence). CDR3 in DNA: TGTGCCAGCAGCTTATACAGCGATCCCCAGCATTTT. Its translation is CASSLYSDPQHF.

This clonotype turned up a few times. The V and J genes are TRBV4-1 and TRBJ1-5, with TRBD1 matching 7 bases. V trimming: 4 bases; J trimming: 7 bases; junction bases outside the gene matches: 7. The CDR3 length is 14 residues. Germline V gives CDR1 MGHRA, CDR2 YSYEKL. As DNA, the CDR3 is TGCGCCAGCAGCCTTGGACAGGAACGGCAGCCCCAGCATTTT. Translated, it gives CASSLGQERQPQHF.

V gene TRBV4-3 combines with J gene TRBJ2-3; TRBD2 agrees at 8 bases. CDR3 length: 16 amino acids. V lost 0 bases, J lost 1 base, and 3 bases stayed unmatched. Looked up from germline, CDR1 is LGHNA and CDR2 is YSLEER. CDR3 residues: CASSQDGSGGTDTQYF. CDR3 DNA sequence: TGCGCCAGCAGCCAAGACGGTAGCGGGGGCACAGATACGCAGTATTTT.

This rearrangement joins TRBV7-9 to TRBJ1-1, with D possibly matching TRBD1 (5 bases). The ends were cut back, 5 bases at V and 6 bases at J, with 16 bases in the middle. There are 14 residues in the CDR3. The germline V gene has CDR1 SEHNR and CDR2 FQNEAQ (reference sequence). In DNA form, the CDR3 reads TGTGCCAGCAGCATCTGGGACCAAAGGGCTGAAGCTTTCTTT. Amino acids: CASSIWDQRAEAFF.

The rearrangement uses TRBV6-5 and TRBJ2-5; 8 bases agree with TRBD1. Looked up from germline, CDR1 is MNHEY and CDR2 is SVGAGI. The J segment lost 4 bases and the V segment lost 2 bases, leaving 0 bases of the junction unmatched. The CDR3 is 13 amino acids. CDR3 nucleotide sequence: TGTGCCAGCAGTTACGGGACAGGAGAGACCCAGTACTTC. Amino acid sequence: CASSYGTGETQYF.

This clonotype was counted ten times or more. V is TRBV11-2 and J is TRBJ2-7; D call uncertain. The length of the CDR3 is 11 residues. CDR1 and CDR2 from the germline V gene are SGHAT and FQNNGV. The germline V and J ends were trimmed by 6 bases and 0 bases, with 3 bases remaining between them. The CDR3 is CASRSSYEQYF. The CDR3 DNA sequence: TGTGCCAGCAGGAGCTCCTACGAGCAGTACTTC.

A few counts support this clonotype. The chain links TRBV4-3 to TRBJ1-6, with a weak D call TRBD1 (5 bases). Germline values: CDR1 LGHNA, CDR2 YSLEER. The CDR3 covers 17 residues. The V and J ends lost 0 bases and 6 bases respectively, with 15 bases between them. CDR3 amino acids: CASSQDRARQSNSPLHF. The CDR3 nucleotides read TGCGCCAGCAGCCAAGATAGAGCGAGACAGTCTAATTCACCCCTCCACTTT.

This clonotype was recorded a few times. The rearrangement links TRBV5-1 to TRBJ1-4; D not certain. The CDR3 consists of 16 residues. The ends were cut back, 5 bases at V and 5 bases at J, with 19 bases in the middle. CDR1 is SGHRS and CDR2 is YFSETQ in the germline V gene. The DNA of the CDR3 is TGCGCCAGCAGTCGGACGGGAATCGGAGAAAATGAAAAACTGTTTTTT. This gives the protein CASSRTGIGENEKLFF.